The 6 T cell receptor beta chains in this list originate from one sample, sequenced in a study of CD8+CD57+ T cells in acquired aplastic anemia. The template used for profiling TCR beta VDJ and CDR3 was genomic DNA. TCRdb independently ran MiXCR on the reads; one entry per CDR3 protein. The sample shows about 180,000 distinct CDR3 sequences, 45% to 60% of them seen only once. CD8+CD57+ cell expansion had been shown by flow cytometry in patients chosen for sequencing. Sequencing was done on a sample of sorted CD4+, CD8+, or CD8+CD57+ T cells (not recorded which) from PBMCs. These TCRs come from a human donor with aplastic anemia.

This clonotype showed up many times. J is TRBJ1-5 and V is TRBV6-1; the match to TRBD1 covers 7 bases. This CDR3 has 14 residues. Germline V CDR1 and CDR2: MNHNS, SASEGT. Germline trimming cut 6 bases from V and 5 bases from J; bases unmatched to any gene: 7. The CDR3 bases are TGTGCCAGCAGCTCGCGACAGGGAGATCAGCCCCAGCATTTT. Its translation: CASSSRQGDQPQHF.

The chain employs TRBV20-1 and TRBJ1-1; weak D call: TRBD1 (6 bases). Trimming took 1 base from V and 7 from J, leaving 13 bases between them. Germline loops: CDR1 DFQATT, CDR2 SNEGSKA (reference sequence). The CDR3 runs to 13 residues. The CDR3: CSARGIGGIEAFF. CDR3 nucleotide sequence: TGCAGTGCTAGAGGGATAGGGGGGATTGAAGCTTTCTTT.

At least ten counts were recorded for this clonotype. The rearrangement links TRBV5-1 to TRBJ1-2, with a weak D call TRBD1 (6 bases). Trimming stripped 2 bases from V and 3 bases from J, with 14 bases between. Germline values: CDR1 SGHRS, CDR2 YFSETQ. CDR3 length equals 15 residues. In DNA, the CDR3 is TGCGCCAGCAGCTTACAGGCCTCAGGGGACTATGGCTACACCTTC. Residues: CASSLQASGDYGYTF.

This clonotype was recorded at least ten times. V is TRBV19 and J is TRBJ2-2; the D gene is possibly TRBD2 (5 bases). Trimming pared 5 bases from V and 4 bases from J, leaving 14 bases between. Looked up from germline, CDR1 is LNHDA and CDR2 is SQIVND (reference sequence). This CDR3 spans 15 amino acids. The CDR3 loop reads CASSEGMGITGELFF. The CDR3 DNA reads as TGTGCCAGTAGTGAGGGTATGGGGATCACCGGGGAGCTGTTTTTT.

The gene calls are TRBV20-1 and TRBJ1-1; D unclear. Germline lookup yields CDR1 DFQATT and CDR2 SNEGSKA (reference sequence). The V end was cut by 3 bases, the J end by 8 bases, with 10 bases between. This CDR3 is 11 amino acids long. CDR3 sequence: CSASLGKEAFF. CDR3 sequence (DNA): TGCAGTGCTAGTTTAGGGAAAGAAGCTTTCTTT.

This clonotype has just a few counts. Germline is not matched at one junction end, which may reflect a read error. The rearrangement joins TRBV20-1 to TRBJ2-5; 15 bases fit TRBD2. This CDR3 is 17 amino acids long. Germline CDR1 and CDR2: DFQATT and SNEGSKA (reference sequence). The CDR3 loop is CSARGLAGGLYRETQYF. The DNA of the CDR3 is TGCAGTGCCCGAGGACTAGCGGGGGGGCTTTACAGGGAGACTCAGTACTTC.